Shown below are 14 T cell receptor beta chains from a single sample sequenced in a study of cytomegalovirus exposure and HLA in healthy donors. Use of 60 Vbeta and 13 Jbeta primers characterized the PCR. Data came from immunoSEQ multiplex PCR; TCRdb stores just in-frame clones and leaves some out. The table has roughly 240,000 clones, around 83% seen once. Sequencing input: PBMCs. The receptors shown here come from a girl aged 2 to 9 in good health and CMV-seronegative.

The rearrangement joins TRBV30 to TRBJ2-2; 7 positions match TRBD1. This CDR3 has 15 residues. Germline trimming cut 0 bases from V and 7 bases from J; bases unmatched to any gene: 8. CDR1 and CDR2 from the germline V gene are GTSNPN and SVGIG (reference sequence). Here the CDR3 reads CAWSVLRGRSGELFF. In nucleotides, the CDR3 is TGTGCCTGGAGTGTACTAAGGGGGCGTAGCGGGGAGCTGTTTTTT.

The chain is built from TRBV19 and TRBJ1-5, with D perhaps TRBD1 (6 bases). Germline CDR1 and CDR2: LNHDA and SQIVND (reference sequence). The V gene lost 0 bases and the J gene lost 4 bases, with 13 bases spanning the gap. CDR3 size: 16 residues. The CDR3 DNA reads TGTGCCAGTAGTATAGAGGGGGCTCTGGGGAATCAGCCCCAGCATTTT. Amino acid sequence: CASSIEGALGNQPQHF.

This clone occurred a few times. This chain uses TRBV7-8 with TRBJ2-5; possible D gene TRBD1, 6 bases. Between the trimmed V and J ends, which lost 1 base and 2 bases, there was a span of 17 bases. Germline CDR1 and CDR2: SGHVS and FQNEAQ. The CDR3 extends over 17 amino acids. CDR3 region: CASSLEPRTVSQETQYF. The CDR3 DNA reads as TGTGCCAGCAGCTTAGAGCCCCGGACAGTCTCACAAGAGACCCAGTACTTC.

This chain connects TRBV10-3 to TRBJ2-5, with TRBD2 identical over 8 bases. Germline V gene lookup returns CDR1 ENHRY and CDR2 SYGVKD. The CDR3 length is 12 residues. Germline trimming cut 10 bases from V and 1 base from J; bases unmatched to any gene: 2. The CDR3 DNA is TGTGCCACCAGCGGGGGCCAAGAGACCCAGTACTTC. Translated, it gives CATSGGQETQYF.

The chain recombines TRBV6-5 with TRBJ1-1; 8 bases agree with TRBD1. CDR1 MNHEY and CDR2 SVGAGI come from the germline V gene. The V gene end was trimmed by 4 bases and the J gene end by 3 bases; junction bases not matched to a gene: 10. CDR3 length: 16 amino acids. This CDR3 is CASSFMGRGPDTEAFF. CDR3 coding DNA: TGTGCCAGCAGTTTCATGGGCAGGGGGCCGGACACTGAAGCTTTCTTT.

The J gene is TRBJ2-3, the V gene TRBV27; D may be TRBD2 (7 bases). With 3 bases removed from V and 4 bases from J, the gap between germline ends came to 14 bases. Germline V gene lookup returns CDR1 MNHEY and CDR2 SMNVEV (reference sequence). CDR3 length equals 15 residues. The CDR3 DNA is TGTGCCAGCAGTTTCCGCGGGGGCAGGGCAGATACGCAGTATTTT. It encodes CASSFRGGRADTQYF.

This rearrangement joins TRBV13 to TRBJ2-6; TRBD1 aligns across 7 bases. Trimming cost V 9 bases and J 2 bases; bases outside gene matches: 4. There are 14 residues in the CDR3. Germline assignment: CDR1 PRHDT and CDR2 FYEKMQ (reference sequence). The CDR3 here is CASWQGAGANVLTF. CDR3 nucleotides: TGTGCCAGTTGGCAGGGGGCTGGGGCCAACGTCCTGACTTTC.

The V and J genes are TRBV5-6 and TRBJ1-6; tentative D call: TRBD1 (6 bases). Germline assignment: CDR1 SGHDT and CDR2 YYEEEE. V lost 0 bases, J lost 7 bases, and 11 bases lay in between. This CDR3 comprises 15 residues. CDR3 sequence: CASSLAPRGNSPLHF. CDR3 nucleotides: TGTGCCAGCAGCTTGGCACCGAGGGGGAATTCACCCCTCCACTTT.

The V call is TRBV15, the J call TRBJ2-7; 8 bases agree with TRBD2. CDR3 size: 16 residues. Germline assignment: CDR1 LNHNV and CDR2 YYDKDF (reference sequence). The junction had 10 bases not matched to a gene; V was cut back by 0 bases and J by 6 bases. Here the CDR3 DNA reads TGTGCCACCAGCAGAGAGAATAGCGGGGTGGCAAGCGAGCAGTACTTC. Translation: CATSRENSGVASEQYF.

V is TRBV7-9 and J is TRBJ1-4; the match to TRBD1 covers 8 bases. J was trimmed by 8 bases and V by 5 bases; bases with no gene match: 7. The germline CDR1 and CDR2 sequences are SEHNR and FQNEAQ (reference sequence). The CDR3 is 14 amino acids. CDR3 residues: CASSPPGDREKLFF. CDR3 coding DNA: TGTGCCAGCAGCCCCCCAGGGGACAGGGAAAAACTGTTTTTT.

The chain recombines TRBV15 with TRBJ2-5, with D possibly being TRBD2 (6 bases). Trimming cost V 11 bases and J 1 base, with 20 bases left between them. Germline V gene sequence: CDR1 LNHNV, CDR2 YYDKDF (reference sequence). The CDR3 is made up of 15 amino acids. For the CDR3, the DNA is TGTGCCGCGGGCAACCTTATGGGAGGCCAAGAGACCCAGTACTTC. Protein sequence: CAAGNLMGGQETQYF. Supplemented by reference TRBV15 and TRBJ2-5, the full variable domain reads DAMVIQNPRYQVTQFGKPVTLSCSQTLNHNVMYWYQQKSSQAPKLLFHYYDKDFNNEADTPDNFQSRRPNTSFCFLDIRSPGLGDTAMYLCAAGNLMGGQETQYFGPGTRLLVL.

The J gene is TRBJ2-7, the V gene TRBV18; 7 bases fit TRBD1. This CDR3 is 12 amino acids long. The junction had 3 bases not matched to a gene; V was cut back by 4 bases and J by 6 bases. CDR1 and CDR2 from the germline V gene are KGHSH and LQKENI. The CDR3 sequence is CASSQSGGEQYF. In DNA, the CDR3 is TGTGCCAGCTCACAGTCAGGGGGCGAGCAGTACTTC.

The chain has TRBV5-4 and TRBJ2-7; D remains unclear. The V and J ends lost 2 bases and 2 bases respectively, with 8 bases between them. In germline, CDR1 is SGHNT, CDR2 YYREEE (reference sequence). The CDR3 spans 13 residues. This CDR3 reads CASSFSRTYEQYF. The CDR3, as DNA: TGTGCCAGCAGCTTTAGTAGAACCTACGAGCAGTACTTC.

The V gene is TRBV5-6, the J gene TRBJ2-1, with TRBD1 matching 8 bases. Germline assignment: CDR1 SGHDT and CDR2 YYEEEE. The V and J ends lost 4 bases and 1 base, in that order; junction bases with no gene match: 4. CDR3 length equals 15 residues. The CDR3 reads CASSTGQGSYNEQFF. The CDR3 region has the DNA TGTGCCAGCAGCACCGGACAGGGATCCTACAATGAGCAGTTCTTC.